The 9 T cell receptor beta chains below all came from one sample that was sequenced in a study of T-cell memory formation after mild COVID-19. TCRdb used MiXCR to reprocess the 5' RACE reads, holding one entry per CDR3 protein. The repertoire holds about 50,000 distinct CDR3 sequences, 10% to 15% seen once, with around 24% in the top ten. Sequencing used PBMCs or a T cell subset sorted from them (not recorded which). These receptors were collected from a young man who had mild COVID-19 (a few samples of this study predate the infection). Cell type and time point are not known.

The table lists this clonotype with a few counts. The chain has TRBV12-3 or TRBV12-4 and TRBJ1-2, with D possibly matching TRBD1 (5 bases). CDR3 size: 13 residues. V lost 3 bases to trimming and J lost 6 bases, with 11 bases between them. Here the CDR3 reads CASSLGRVHGYTF. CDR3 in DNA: TGTGCCAGCAGTTTGGGACGGGTTCATGGCTACACCTTC.

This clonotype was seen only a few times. CDR3 sequence reads: CASSKIDTEAFF. CDR3 bases: TGCGCCAGCAGCAAGATTGACACTGAAGCTTTCTTT. The chain joins TRBV5-1 to TRBJ1-1; the D is unclear. Trimming cost V 4 bases and J 3 bases, with 7 bases left between them. The CDR3 consists of 12 residues. Germline V gene data show CDR1 as SGHRS and CDR2 as YFSETQ.

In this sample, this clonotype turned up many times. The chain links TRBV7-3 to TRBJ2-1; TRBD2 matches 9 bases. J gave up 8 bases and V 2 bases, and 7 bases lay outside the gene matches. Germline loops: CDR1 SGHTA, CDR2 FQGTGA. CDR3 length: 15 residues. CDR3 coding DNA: TGTGCCAGCAGCTTACGGCGGGGGGGCCCCTATGAGCAGTTCTTC. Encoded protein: CASSLRRGGPYEQFF.

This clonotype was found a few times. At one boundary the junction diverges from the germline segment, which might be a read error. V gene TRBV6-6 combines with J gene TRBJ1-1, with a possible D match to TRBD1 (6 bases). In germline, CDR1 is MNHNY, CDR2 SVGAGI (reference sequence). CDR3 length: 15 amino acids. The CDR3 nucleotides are TGTGCCAGCAGTTACCAGCCAGGGGCGGCCACTGAAGCTTCCTTT. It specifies CASSYQPGAATEASF.

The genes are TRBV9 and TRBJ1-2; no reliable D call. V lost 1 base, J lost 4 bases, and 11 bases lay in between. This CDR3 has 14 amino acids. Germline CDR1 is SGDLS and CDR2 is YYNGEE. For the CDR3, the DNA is TGTGCCAGCAGCGTATCCCCCACCACCTATGGCTACACCTTC. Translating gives CASSVSPTTYGYTF.

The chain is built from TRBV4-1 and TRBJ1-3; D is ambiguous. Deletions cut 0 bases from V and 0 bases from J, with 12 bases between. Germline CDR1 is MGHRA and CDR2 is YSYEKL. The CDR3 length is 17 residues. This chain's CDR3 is CASSQEEQRSSGNTIYF. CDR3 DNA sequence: TGCGCCAGCAGCCAAGAAGAGCAACGGAGCTCTGGAAACACCATATATTTT.

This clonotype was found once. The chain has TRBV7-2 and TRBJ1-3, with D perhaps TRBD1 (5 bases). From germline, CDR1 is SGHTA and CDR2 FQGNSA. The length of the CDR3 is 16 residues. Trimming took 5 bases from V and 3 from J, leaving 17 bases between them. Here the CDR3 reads CASSPFGGSSGNTIYF. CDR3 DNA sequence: TGTGCCAGCAGCCCCTTCGGGGGAAGTAGTGGAAACACCATATATTTT. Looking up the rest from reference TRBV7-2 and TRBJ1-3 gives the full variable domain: GAGVSQSPSNKVTEKGKDVELRCDPISGHTALYWYRQSLGQGLEFLIYFQGNSAPDKSGLPSDRFSAERTGGSVSTLTIQRTQQEDSAVYLCASSPFGGSSGNTIYFGEGSWLTVV.

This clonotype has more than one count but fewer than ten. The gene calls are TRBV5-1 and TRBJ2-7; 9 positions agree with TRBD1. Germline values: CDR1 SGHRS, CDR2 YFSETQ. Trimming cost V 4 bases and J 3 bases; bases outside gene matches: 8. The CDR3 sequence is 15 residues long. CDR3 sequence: CASSVTGTGNYEQYF. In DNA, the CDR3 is TGCGCCAGCAGCGTGACCGGGACAGGGAACTACGAGCAGTACTTC.

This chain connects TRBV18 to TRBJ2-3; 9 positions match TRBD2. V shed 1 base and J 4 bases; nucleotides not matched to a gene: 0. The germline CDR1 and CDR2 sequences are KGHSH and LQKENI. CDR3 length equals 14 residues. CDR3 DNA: TGTGCCAGCTCACCACTAGCGGGGGCAGATACGCAGTATTTT. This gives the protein CASSPLAGADTQYF.